This T cell receptor (beta chain) was obtained from a study of shared clonotypes between healthy human individuals. Study at large: In total, the donors were two women and a few men aged 18 to 49.

Comment on this clone: Antigen specificity is unknown.

Points from the study as a whole: It was observed that 5% to 6% of naive CD4 clonotypes were shared across a few donors.

In the original processing: ImmunoSEQ sequences covered only the junction and lacked quality scores; filtering therefore differed. Using immunoSEQ multiplex PCR, the repertoire was profiled, and TCRdb retains in-frame clones only, with some absent. Clone size and V and J calls were adopted from that table, with D and trimming inferred from the DNA. The table has about 1.5 million clones, 95% to 99% seen once; the top ten hold less than 0.55%. J gave up 11 bases and V 4 bases, and 14 bases lay outside the gene matches. Germline V gives CDR1 MGHRA, CDR2 YSYEKL. The length of the CDR3 is 15 residues. The authors divided CD4+ cells into CD45RA+ naive and CD45RA-negative memory subsets.

V gene TRBV4-1 combines with J gene TRBJ1-2; 9 bases align to TRBD1. The sequenced sample was naive CD4+ T cells sorted from blood. The sample's subset: CD45RA+ positively selected. This TCR was recovered from a man aged 25-45 years in good health. Here the CDR3 reads CASSRAGDRGDSYTF. Here the CDR3 DNA reads TGCGCCAGCAGCCGAGCAGGTGACAGGGGGGATTCTTACACCTTC.